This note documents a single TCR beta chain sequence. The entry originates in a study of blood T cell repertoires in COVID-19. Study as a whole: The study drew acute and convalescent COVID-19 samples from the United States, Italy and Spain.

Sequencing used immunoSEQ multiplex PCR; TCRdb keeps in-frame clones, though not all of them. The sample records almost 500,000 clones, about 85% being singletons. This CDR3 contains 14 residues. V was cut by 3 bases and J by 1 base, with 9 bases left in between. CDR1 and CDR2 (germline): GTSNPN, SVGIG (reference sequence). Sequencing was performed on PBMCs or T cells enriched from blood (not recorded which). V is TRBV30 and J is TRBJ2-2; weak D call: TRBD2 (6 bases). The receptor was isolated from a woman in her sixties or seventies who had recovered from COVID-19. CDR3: CAWRGGVNTGELFF. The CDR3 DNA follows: TGTGCCTGGAGGGGCGGGGTGAACACCGGGGAGCTGTTTTTT.